The next 7 T cell receptor beta chains were all read from a single sample in a study of CD8+ T cells in alopecia areata. As to treatment: oral pan-JAK inhibitor, 5-10 mg twice daily. Collected material from alopecia areata patients comprised lesional scalp punch biopsies and peripheral blood. Sequencing templates came from extracted RNA that was reverse transcribed into cDNA. Using immunoSEQ multiplex PCR, the repertoire was profiled, and TCRdb retains in-frame clones only, with some absent. In the table there are over 2,500 clones, roughly three quarters of which are singletons. This material consisted of skin, taken at week 24, from a patient treated with tofacitinib. Receptor source: a human donor with alopecia areata.

This clone was picked up one time. The rearrangement uses TRBV14 and TRBJ1-6; TRBD1 matches 7 bases. The CDR3 covers 17 residues. CDR1 is SGHDN and CDR2 is FVKESK in the germline V gene. The trim removed 0 bases at V and 7 bases at J, leaving 9 bases unmatched. Here the CDR3 reads CASSQERQGTRNSPLHF. The CDR3 DNA reads TGTGCCAGCAGCCAAGAACGACAGGGAACGCGGAATTCACCCCTCCACTTT.

The chain joins TRBV14 to TRBJ1-1; weak D call: TRBD1 (5 bases). The germline gives CDR1 SGHDN, CDR2 FVKESK. The CDR3 runs to 14 residues. V lost 4 bases, J lost 6 bases, and 15 bases lay in between. CDR3 nucleotides: TGTGCCAGCAGCCCCTCTCGGACACAGCCTGAAGCTTTCTTT. As protein: CASSPSRTQPEAFF.

This chain joins TRBV7-9 and TRBJ2-7, with D possibly matching TRBD2 (5 bases). Trimming removed 10 bases at V and 6 bases at J, with 13 bases between. The CDR3 is made up of 11 amino acids. In germline, CDR1 is SEHNR, CDR2 FQNEAQ (reference sequence). CDR3 region: CATERASEQYF. As DNA, the CDR3 is TGTGCCACCGAGAGGGCAAGCGAGCAGTACTTC.

This chain uses TRBV7-9 with TRBJ1-5; tentatively, D is TRBD1 (6 bases). The CDR3 sequence is 13 residues long. Germline V gives CDR1 SEHNR, CDR2 FQNEAQ (reference sequence). Trimming took off 0 bases at V and 7 bases at J, with 7 bases between the two ends. This chain's CDR3 is CASSLAGGQPQHF. CDR3 nucleotide sequence: TGTGCCAGCAGCTTAGCGGGGGGCCAGCCCCAGCATTTT.

This chain connects TRBV7-2 to TRBJ2-5; D ambiguous. Germline assignment: CDR1 SGHTA and CDR2 FQGNSA. The CDR3 extends over 11 amino acids. Trimming pared 2 bases from V and 5 bases from J, leaving 3 bases between. The CDR3 here is CASSLWETQYF. CDR3 in DNA: TGTGCCAGCAGCTTATGGGAGACCCAGTACTTC.

This clone was seen only a few times. The V and J genes are TRBV4-3 and TRBJ1-2; the match to TRBD1 covers 11 bases. The germline V gene has CDR1 LGHNA and CDR2 YSLEER. This CDR3 has 17 amino acids. After removal of 1 base from V and 2 bases from J, the junction contained 6 bases not matched to a gene. CDR3 sequence reads: CASSQVRTGGLNYGYTF. The CDR3, as DNA: TGCGCCAGCAGCCAAGTGAGGACAGGGGGCCTAAACTATGGCTACACCTTC.

J is TRBJ2-3 and V is TRBV21-1; the table's D call of TRBD1 was not tested on the DNA. TRBV21-1 is deemed a pseudogene. The CDR3 has 13 amino acids. CDR3 loop: CASSTYREDTQYF. CDR3 coding DNA: TGTGCCAGCAGCACCTACAGGGAAGATACGCAGTATTTT.